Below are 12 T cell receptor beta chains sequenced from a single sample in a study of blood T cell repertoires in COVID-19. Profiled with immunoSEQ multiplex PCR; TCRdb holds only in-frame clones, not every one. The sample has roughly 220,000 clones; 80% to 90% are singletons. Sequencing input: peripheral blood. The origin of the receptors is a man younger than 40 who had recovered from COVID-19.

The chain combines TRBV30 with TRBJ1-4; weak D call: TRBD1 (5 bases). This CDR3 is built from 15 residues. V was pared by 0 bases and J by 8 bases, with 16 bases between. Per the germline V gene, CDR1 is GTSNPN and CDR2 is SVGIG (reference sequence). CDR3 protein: CAWSVRGVAGEKLFF. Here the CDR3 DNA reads TGTGCCTGGAGTGTACGGGGGGTAGCTGGGGAAAAACTGTTTTTT.

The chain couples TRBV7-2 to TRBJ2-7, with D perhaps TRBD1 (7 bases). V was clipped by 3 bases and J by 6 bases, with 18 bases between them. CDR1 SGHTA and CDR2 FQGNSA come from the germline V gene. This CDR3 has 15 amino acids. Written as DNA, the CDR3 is TGTGCCAGCAGCTTCATCGTACAGGGGAGGATCGAGCAGTACTTC. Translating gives CASSFIVQGRIEQYF.

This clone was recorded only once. The CDR3 protein is CASSQPSPPYEQYF. Written as DNA, the CDR3 is TGCGCCAGCAGCCAGCCCAGTCCCCCATACGAGCAGTACTTC. The chain has TRBV4-1 and TRBJ2-7; D remains unclear. The CDR3 consists of 14 residues. Trimming removed 3 bases at V and 4 bases at J, with 13 bases between. Germline-derived CDR1 and CDR2 are MGHRA and YSYEKL.

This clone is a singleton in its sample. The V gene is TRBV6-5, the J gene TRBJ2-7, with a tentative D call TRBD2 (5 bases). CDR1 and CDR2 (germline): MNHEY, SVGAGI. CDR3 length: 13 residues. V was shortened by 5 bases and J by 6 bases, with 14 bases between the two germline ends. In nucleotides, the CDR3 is TGTGCCAGCAGTCGCCCGGGAAATAGCGAGCAGTACTTC. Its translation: CASSRPGNSEQYF.

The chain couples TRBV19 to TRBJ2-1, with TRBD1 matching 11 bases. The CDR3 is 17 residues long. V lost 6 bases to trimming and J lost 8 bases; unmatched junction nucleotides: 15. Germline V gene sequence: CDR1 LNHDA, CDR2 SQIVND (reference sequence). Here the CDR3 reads CASRSRDRGWGSDEQFF. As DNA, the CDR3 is TGTGCCAGTAGATCCCGGGACAGGGGGTGGGGTTCGGATGAGCAGTTCTTC.

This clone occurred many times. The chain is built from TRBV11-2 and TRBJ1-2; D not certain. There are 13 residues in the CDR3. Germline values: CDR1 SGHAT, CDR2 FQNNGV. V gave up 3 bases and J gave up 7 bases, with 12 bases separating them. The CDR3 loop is CASSFDRDVGYTF. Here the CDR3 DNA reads TGTGCCAGCAGCTTCGACCGGGATGTTGGCTACACCTTC.

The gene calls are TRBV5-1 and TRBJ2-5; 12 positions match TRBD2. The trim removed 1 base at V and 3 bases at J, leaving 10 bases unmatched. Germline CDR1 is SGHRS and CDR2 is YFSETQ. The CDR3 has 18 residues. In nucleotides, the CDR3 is TGCGCCAGCAGCTTGAAGTGGTGGTCTAGCGGGGGGGAAGAGACCCAGTACTTC. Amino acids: CASSLKWWSSGGEETQYF.

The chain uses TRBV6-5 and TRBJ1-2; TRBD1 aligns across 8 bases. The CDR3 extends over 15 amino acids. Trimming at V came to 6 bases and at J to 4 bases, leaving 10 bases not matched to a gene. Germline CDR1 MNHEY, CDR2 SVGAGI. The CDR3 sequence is CASSVPTGGFYGYTF. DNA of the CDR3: TGTGCCAGCAGCGTACCTACAGGGGGATTCTATGGCTACACCTTC.

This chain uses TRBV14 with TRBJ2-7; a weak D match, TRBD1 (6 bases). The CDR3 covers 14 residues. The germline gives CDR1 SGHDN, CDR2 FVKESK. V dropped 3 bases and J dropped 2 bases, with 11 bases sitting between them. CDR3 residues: CASSQRQATYEQYF. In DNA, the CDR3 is TGTGCCAGCAGCCAGCGACAGGCGACCTACGAGCAGTACTTC.

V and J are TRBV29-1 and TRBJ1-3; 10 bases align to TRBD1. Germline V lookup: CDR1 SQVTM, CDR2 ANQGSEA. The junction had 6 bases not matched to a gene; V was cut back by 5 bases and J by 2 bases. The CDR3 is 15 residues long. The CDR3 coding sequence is TGCAGCGTTCGATCCGGGACAGGGGCTGGAAACACCATATATTTT. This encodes CSVRSGTGAGNTIYF.

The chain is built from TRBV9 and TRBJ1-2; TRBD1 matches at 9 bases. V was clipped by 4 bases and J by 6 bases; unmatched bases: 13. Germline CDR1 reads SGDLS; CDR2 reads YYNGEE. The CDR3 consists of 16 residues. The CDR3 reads CASSTRLDRGGNGYTF. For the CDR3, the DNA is TGTGCCAGCAGCACCCGTCTGGACAGGGGAGGAAATGGCTACACCTTC.

In nucleotides, the CDR3 is TGTGCCAGCAGCACCCTTGGACTAGCGGGGGGAGAGACCCAGTACTTC. It translates to CASSTLGLAGGETQYF. The chain has TRBV5-4 and TRBJ2-5; TRBD2 aligns across 14 bases. Germline V gene data show CDR1 as SGHNT and CDR2 as YYREEE (reference sequence). The V gene end was trimmed by 4 bases and the J gene end by 4 bases; junction bases not matched to a gene: 6. The CDR3 covers 16 residues. The variable domain in full, with the rest retrieved from reference TRBV5-4 and TRBJ2-5, is ETGVTQSPTHLIKTRGQQVTLRCSSQSGHNTVSWYQQALGQGPQFIFQYYREEENGRGNFPPRFSGLQFPNYSSELNVNALELDDSALYLCASSTLGLAGGETQYFGPGTRLLVL.